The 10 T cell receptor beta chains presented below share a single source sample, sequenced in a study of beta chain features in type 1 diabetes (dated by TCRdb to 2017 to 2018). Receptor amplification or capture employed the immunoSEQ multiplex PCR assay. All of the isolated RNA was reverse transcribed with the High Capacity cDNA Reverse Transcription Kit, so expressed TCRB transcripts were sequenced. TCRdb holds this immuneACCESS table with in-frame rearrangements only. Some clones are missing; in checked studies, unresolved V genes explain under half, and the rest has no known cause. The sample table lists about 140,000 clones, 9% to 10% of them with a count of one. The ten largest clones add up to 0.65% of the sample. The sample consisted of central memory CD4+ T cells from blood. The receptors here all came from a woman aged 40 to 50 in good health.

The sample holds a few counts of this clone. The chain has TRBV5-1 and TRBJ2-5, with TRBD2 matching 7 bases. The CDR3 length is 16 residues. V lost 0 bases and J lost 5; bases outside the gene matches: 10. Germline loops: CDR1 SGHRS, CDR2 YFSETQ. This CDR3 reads CASSLGGWQGGETQYF. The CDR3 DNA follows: TGCGCCAGCAGCTTGGGAGGTTGGCAGGGAGGGGAGACCCAGTACTTC.

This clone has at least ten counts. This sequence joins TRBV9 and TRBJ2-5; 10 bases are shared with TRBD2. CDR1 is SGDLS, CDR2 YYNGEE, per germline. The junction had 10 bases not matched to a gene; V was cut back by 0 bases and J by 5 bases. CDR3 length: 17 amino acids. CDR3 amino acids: CASSVGSSGGALETQYF. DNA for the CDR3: TGTGCCAGCAGCGTAGGGTCCAGCGGGGGGGCGTTGGAGACCCAGTACTTC.

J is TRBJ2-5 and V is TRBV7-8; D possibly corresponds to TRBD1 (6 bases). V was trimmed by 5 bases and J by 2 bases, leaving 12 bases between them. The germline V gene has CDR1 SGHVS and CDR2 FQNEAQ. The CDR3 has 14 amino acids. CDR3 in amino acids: CASSLGTNQETQYF. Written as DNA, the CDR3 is TGTGCCAGCAGCCTCGGGACAAATCAAGAGACCCAGTACTTC.

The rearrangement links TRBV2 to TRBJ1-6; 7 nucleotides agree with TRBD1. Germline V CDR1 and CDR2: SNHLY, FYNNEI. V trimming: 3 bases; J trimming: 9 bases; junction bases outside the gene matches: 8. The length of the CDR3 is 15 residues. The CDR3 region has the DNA TGTGCCAGCAGTGAGGAGGGGGCGGTAGGTTCACCCCTCCACTTT. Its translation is CASSEEGAVGSPLHF.

The CDR3 here is CAISKGDENTGELFF. CDR3 nucleotides: TGTGCCATCAGCAAGGGGGATGAAAACACCGGGGAGCTGTTTTTT. The chain recombines TRBV10-3 with TRBJ2-2; TRBD1 is a possible D gene (6 bases). This CDR3 region has 15 residues. Germline loops: CDR1 ENHRY, CDR2 SYGVKD. Trimming shortened V by 6 bases and J by 2 bases, and 13 bases separated the two germline ends.

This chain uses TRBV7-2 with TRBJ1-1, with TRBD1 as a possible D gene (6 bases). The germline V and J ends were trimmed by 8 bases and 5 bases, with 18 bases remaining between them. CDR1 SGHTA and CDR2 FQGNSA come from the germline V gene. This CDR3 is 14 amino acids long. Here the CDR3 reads CASAGRGSGTEAFF. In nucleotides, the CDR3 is TGTGCCAGCGCGGGCAGGGGAAGCGGAACTGAAGCTTTCTTT.

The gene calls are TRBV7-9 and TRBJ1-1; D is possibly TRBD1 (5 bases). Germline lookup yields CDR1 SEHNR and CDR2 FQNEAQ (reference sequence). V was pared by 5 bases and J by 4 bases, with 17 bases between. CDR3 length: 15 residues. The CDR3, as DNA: TGTGCCAGCAGCCGATGGGTGGGGCAGGGCACTGAAGCTTTCTTT. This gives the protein CASSRWVGQGTEAFF.

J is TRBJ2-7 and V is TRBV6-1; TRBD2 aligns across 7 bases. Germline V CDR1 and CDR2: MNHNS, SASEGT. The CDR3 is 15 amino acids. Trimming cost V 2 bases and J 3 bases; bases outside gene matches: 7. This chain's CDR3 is CASSEWVAGLYEQYF. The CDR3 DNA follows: TGTGCCAGCAGTGAATGGGTAGCGGGCCTCTACGAGCAGTACTTC.

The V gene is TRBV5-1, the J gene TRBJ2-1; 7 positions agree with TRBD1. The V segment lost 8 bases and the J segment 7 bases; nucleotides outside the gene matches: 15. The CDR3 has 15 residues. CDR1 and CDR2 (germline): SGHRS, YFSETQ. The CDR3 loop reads CASFFTTGLSNEQFF. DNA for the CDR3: TGCGCCAGTTTCTTTACGACAGGGCTTAGTAATGAGCAGTTCTTC.

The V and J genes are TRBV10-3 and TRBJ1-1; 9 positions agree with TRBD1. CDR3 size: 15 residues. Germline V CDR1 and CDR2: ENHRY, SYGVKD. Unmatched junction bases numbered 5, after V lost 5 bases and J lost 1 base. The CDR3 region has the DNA TGTGCCATCAGTCAAGGGACAGGGACGAACACTGAAGCTTTCTTT. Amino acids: CAISQGTGTNTEAFF.